The sequence of this T cell receptor beta chain was determined in a study of metastatic and nonmetastatic thyroid tumors. Study-level results: TCR beta diversity was reportedly significantly higher in malignant thyroid tumors than benign nodules, in blood and tumor.

About this clone: Its antigen is as yet unknown.

None of the patients had undergone any treatment ahead of thyroid surgery. Trimming stripped 2 bases from V and 0 bases from J, with 24 bases between. Germline loops: CDR1 SGHAT, CDR2 FQNNGV. The CDR3 extends over 20 amino acids. TCRdb re-called clones via MiXCR from the PCR reads. The sample has some 21,000 clones; approximately 11% are singletons. J is TRBJ2-3 and V is TRBV11-2, with D possibly matching TRBD2 (5 bases). Sample: blood. The TCR sequence derives from a female donor with papillary thyroid cancer or a benign thyroid nodule (not recorded which). Some clones in this sample may be carry-over from other donors' samples. The CDR3 protein is CASSLNPNGLAHPSTDTQYF. As DNA, the CDR3 is TGTGCCAGCAGCTTAAATCCCAATGGGCTAGCCCACCCTAGCACAGATACGCAGTATTTT. Based on the CDR3 plus reference TRBV11-2 and TRBJ2-3, the full variable domain is EAGVAQSPRYKIIEKRQSVAFWCNPISGHATLYWYQQILGQGPKLLIQFQNNGVVDDSQLPKDRFSAERLKGVDSTLKIQPAKLEDSAVYLCASSLNPNGLAHPSTDTQYFGPGTRLTVL.